A selection of T cell receptor beta chains follows, all from one sample in a study of regulatory T cells in long-lasting Graves disease. TCRdb re-called the multiplex PCR reads with MiXCR, one entry per CDR3 protein. The sample shows roughly 500,000 distinct CDR3 sequences, approximately 23% of them seen only once. Sequenced material: peripheral blood mononuclear cells (PBMCs), taken when the disease was refractory, from a patient treated with antithyroid drugs. The receptor set was obtained from a female donor with Graves disease. Each CDR3 is given without its conserved first and last residue. Each record gives: V gene, CDR3 protein.

>TRBV7-9
ASRETSTEQY
>TRBV3-1
ASSQEEGGGNTEAF
>TRBV4-1
ASRKGTAEKLF
>TRBV6-1
ASSTPPGTVSYEQY
>TRBV27
ASSTPEAKNIQY
>TRBV7-6
ASSFGAGPSNQPQH
>TRBV6-1
ASIHGLRLGSGANVLT
>TRBV10-3
AISEGPGRIEQY
>TRBV20-1
SPGQGIYEQY
>TRBV5-1
ASSLNRIIYGYT
>TRBV7-2
ASSFTLPSRGYT
>TRBV2
ASTQGSTEAF
>TRBV2
ASGTESVGETQY
>TRBV28
ASQASNYGYT
>TRBV6-1
ASRDGLNTEAF
>TRBV12-3/TRBV12-4
ASSFWGGGDLQDEQF
>TRBV7-2
ASSPTSTGSFRWALH
>TRBV28
ASSITRKNEQF
>TRBV2
ASSPITGVDVAVEKLS
>TRBV6-1
ASTRTGLSYEQY
>TRBV19
ASSHPQTYEQY
>TRBV5-1
ASSSAPATNEKLF
>TRBV5-8
ASSLPGWEHSPLH
>TRBV6-1
ASSTRTSNQPQH
>TRBV20-1
SAVGVADSYEQY
>TRBV6-2/TRBV6-3
ASSYPRQGFTGELF
>TRBV6-1
ASREIAGVGADTQY
>TRBV19
ATTPVGTNEKLF
>TRBV6-1
ASRQGHKAF
>TRBV29-1
SAGRLAGDTGELF
>TRBV30
AWTSGRSLEQY
>TRBV6-5
ASSYSEKAF
>TRBV15
ATSNGQPGYEQY
>TRBV2
ASKGVMVEQY
>TRBV6-1
ASSRRTGTYEQY
>TRBV12-3/TRBV12-4
ASIRGPFIDKGTEAF
>TRBV6-2/TRBV6-3
ASSQGAVYQETQY
>TRBV5-1
ASSSRTGEGNIQY
>TRBV12-3/TRBV12-4
ASREQGNNSPLH
>TRBV5-1
ASSLGAPGQRDTIY
>TRBV28
ASNEQGENTEAF
>TRBV9
ASSVGRAGYGYT
>TRBV20-1
SATDWTNQETQY
>TRBV6-1
ASTRDRGYYNEQF
>TRBV7-6
ASSLLDRGNEQF
>TRBV12-3/TRBV12-4
ASSTTTLPKNIQY
>TRBV6-1
ASSLEGHEQY
>TRBV19
ASSTRRQDGNTIY
>TRBV2
ASSDRTSRYETQY
>TRBV16
ASSQSGTGDQPQH
>TRBV11-3
ASSYQLAGGSNEQF
>TRBV6-5
ASSYETGGVDTQY
>TRBV2
ASRKPKSPLH
>TRBV20-1
SASGAVYGYT
>TRBV30
AWTGQLRLISYYEQY